The present T cell receptor beta chain was sequenced within a study of OX40 agonist ivuxolimab in advanced cancers. This clone was counted a single time. Germline CDR1 and CDR2: MDHEN and SYDVKM. This CDR3 contains 13 residues. V gave up 8 bases and J gave up 6 bases, with 13 bases separating them. The assay was immunoSEQ multiplex PCR, and TCRdb's table has in-frame clones only and misses some. The sample has roughly 63,000 clones; 85% to 90% are singletons. The receptor was isolated from an adult with an advanced solid tumor such as melanoma, head and neck, liver or kidney cancer. This specimen was CD4+ or CD8+ T cells sorted from blood, taken in a trial of the OX40 agonist ivuxolimab. This sequence joins TRBV28 and TRBJ2-2; D ambiguous. Here the CDR3 reads CASLLLSAGELFF. The CDR3 DNA follows: TGTGCCAGCCTCCTCCTGTCGGCCGGGGAGCTGTTTTTT.